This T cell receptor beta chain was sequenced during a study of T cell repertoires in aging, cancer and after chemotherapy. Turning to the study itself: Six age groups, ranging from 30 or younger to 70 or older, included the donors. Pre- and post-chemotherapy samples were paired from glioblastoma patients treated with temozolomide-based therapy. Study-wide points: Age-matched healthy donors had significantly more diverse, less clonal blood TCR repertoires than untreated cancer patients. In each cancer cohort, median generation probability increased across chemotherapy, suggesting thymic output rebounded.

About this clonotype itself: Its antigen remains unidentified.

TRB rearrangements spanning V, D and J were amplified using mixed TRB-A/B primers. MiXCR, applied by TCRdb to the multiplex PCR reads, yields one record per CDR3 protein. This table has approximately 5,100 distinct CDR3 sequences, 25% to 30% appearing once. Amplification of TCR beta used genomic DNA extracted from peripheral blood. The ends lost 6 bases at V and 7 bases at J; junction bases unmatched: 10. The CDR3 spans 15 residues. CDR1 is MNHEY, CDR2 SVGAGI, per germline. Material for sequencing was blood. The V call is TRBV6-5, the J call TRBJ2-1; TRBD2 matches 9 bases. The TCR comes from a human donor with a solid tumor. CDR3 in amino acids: CASRPAGGAGNEQFF. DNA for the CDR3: TGTGCCAGCAGGCCTGCGGGGGGGGCGGGGAATGAGCAGTTCTTC.